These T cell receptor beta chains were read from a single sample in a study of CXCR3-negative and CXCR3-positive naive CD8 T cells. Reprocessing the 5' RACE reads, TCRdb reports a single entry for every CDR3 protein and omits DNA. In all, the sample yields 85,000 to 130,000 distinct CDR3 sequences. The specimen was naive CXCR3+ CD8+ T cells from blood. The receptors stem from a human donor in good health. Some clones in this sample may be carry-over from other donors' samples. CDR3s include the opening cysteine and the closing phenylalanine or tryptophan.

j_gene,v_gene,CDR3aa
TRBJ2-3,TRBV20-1,CSPGSGSRVGTDTQYF
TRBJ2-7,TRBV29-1,CSAGTSGDISF
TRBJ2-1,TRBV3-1,CASSQVGGYNEQFF
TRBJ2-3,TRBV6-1,CASSDLYSTDTQYF
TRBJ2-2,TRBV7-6,CASNESPGGGSGELFF
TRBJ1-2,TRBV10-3,CAINSHRPDDGYTF
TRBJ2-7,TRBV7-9,CASSLGDNHEQYF
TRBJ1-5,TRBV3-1,CASSQVLQGKAPQHF
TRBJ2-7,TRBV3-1,CASSQITYEQYF
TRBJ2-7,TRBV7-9,CASSPRLAGVHYEQYF
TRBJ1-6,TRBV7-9,CASSLATGDSPLHF
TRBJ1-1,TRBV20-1,CSARERGTREAFF
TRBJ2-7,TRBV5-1,CASSLEGMGNYEQYF
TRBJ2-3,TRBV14,CASSQGAYRTDTQYF
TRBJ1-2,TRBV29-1,CSVEGQGGDYTF
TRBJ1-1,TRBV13,CASGVGSNTEAFF
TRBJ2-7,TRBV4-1,CASSQASKAYEQYF
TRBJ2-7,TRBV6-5,CASSPPAGGPHEQYF
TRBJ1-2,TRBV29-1,CSVELQGPYGYTF
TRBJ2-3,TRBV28,CASALAGGDTQYF
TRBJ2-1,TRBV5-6,CASSLGTGSGEQFF
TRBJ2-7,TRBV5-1,CASRRQDSYEQYF
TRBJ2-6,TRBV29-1,CSVEGGPGGANVLTF
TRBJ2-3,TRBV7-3,CASSWTGGGTDTQYF
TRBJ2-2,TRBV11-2,CASSSVGGGPTIYTGELFF
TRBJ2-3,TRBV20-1,CSARDVAGGPPDTQYF
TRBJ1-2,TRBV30,CAWSVVGDNDGYTF
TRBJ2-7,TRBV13,CASSSSPLEQYF
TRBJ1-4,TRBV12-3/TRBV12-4,CASSSTLELFF
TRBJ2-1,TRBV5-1,CASSWGSRDEQFF